The 14 T cell receptor beta chains reported below all come from one sample, sequenced in a study of shared clonotypes between healthy human individuals. Data came from immunoSEQ multiplex PCR; TCRdb stores just in-frame clones and leaves some out. Of roughly 1 million clones in the sample, about 75% are singletons; the top ten hold nearly 1.5%. Specimen: memory CD4+ T cells sorted from blood. The subset denotes: CD45RA-negative fraction. The origin of the receptors is a man between 18 and 29 years old in good health.

The rearrangement joins TRBV7-2 to TRBJ2-2; TRBD1 agrees at 8 bases. This CDR3 is built from 14 residues. Per the germline V gene, CDR1 is SGHTA and CDR2 is FQGNSA. After removal of 11 bases from V and 5 bases from J, the junction contained 10 bases not matched to a gene. For the CDR3, the DNA is TGTGCCTCGCAGGACAGGGAGTTTACCGGGGAGCTGTTTTTT. Protein product: CASQDREFTGELFF. Together with reference TRBV7-2 and TRBJ2-2, the CDR3 gives the full variable domain: GAGVSQSPSNKVTEKGKDVELRCDPISGHTALYWYRQSLGQGLEFLIYFQGNSAPDKSGLPSDRFSAERTGGSVSTLTIQRTQQEDSAVYLCASQDREFTGELFFGEGSRLTVL.

The chain recombines TRBV27 with TRBJ1-5; no clear D. V lost 3 bases to trimming and J lost 5 bases, with 8 bases between them. This CDR3 is built from 13 residues. Germline V gene data show CDR1 as MNHEY and CDR2 as SMNVEV (reference sequence). CDR3 region: CASSLVLDQPQHF. The CDR3 bases are TGTGCCAGCAGTTTGGTATTGGATCAGCCCCAGCATTTT.

The rearrangement uses TRBV6-1 and TRBJ1-1; D is unclear. V was cut by 7 bases and J by 1 base, with 10 bases left in between. This CDR3 has 13 residues. Germline V lookup: CDR1 MNHNS, CDR2 SASEGT. The CDR3 nucleotides read TGTGCCAGCATTTGGGGAGGGAACACTGAAGCTTTCTTT. The encoded protein is CASIWGGNTEAFF.

The genes are TRBV5-4 and TRBJ2-5; TRBD2 matches at 14 bases. V lost 4 bases to trimming and J lost 4 bases; unmatched junction nucleotides: 3. The CDR3 is made up of 15 amino acids. The germline V gene encodes CDR1 SGHNT and CDR2 YYREEE (reference sequence). CDR3 sequence (DNA): TGTGCCAGCAGCCCCGGGACTAGCGGGGGAGAGACCCAGTACTTC. The encoded protein is CASSPGTSGGETQYF.

In this sample, this clone turned up once. Sequence at one end of the junction differs from germline and may be a read error. This chain connects TRBV7-2 to TRBJ2-7; D is perhaps TRBD1 (6 bases). CDR1 is SGHTA, CDR2 FQGNSA, per germline. This CDR3 is built from 11 residues. The CDR3 region is CASSLGWTVPF. CDR3 bases: TGTGCCAGCAGCTTAGGTTGGACAGTTCCATTC.

V is TRBV7-2 and J is TRBJ2-3; D gene unclear. Germline V lookup: CDR1 SGHTA, CDR2 FQGNSA. This CDR3 is built from 14 residues. Trimming shortened V by 2 bases and J by 5 bases, and 11 bases separated the two germline ends. The DNA for the CDR3 is TGTGCCAGCAGCTTAAGACGAGTCGGAGATACGCAGTATTTT. It codes for CASSLRRVGDTQYF.

This clone was observed at least ten times. The chain couples TRBV10-1 to TRBJ1-2; tentative D call: TRBD1 (5 bases). Trimming cost V 4 bases and J 8 bases, with 14 bases left between them. The CDR3 has 13 residues. Germline CDR1 reads WNHNN; CDR2 reads SYGVQD (reference sequence). CDR3 residues: CASSAWPGGGYTF. In DNA form, the CDR3 reads TGCGCCAGCAGTGCCTGGCCGGGGGGAGGCTACACCTTC.

V and J are TRBV5-1 and TRBJ2-3, with D perhaps matching TRBD2 (7 bases). From germline, CDR1 is SGHRS and CDR2 YFSETQ. The CDR3 extends over 15 amino acids. Trimming left V 1 base short and J 3 bases short, with 12 bases between. The CDR3 coding sequence is TGCGCCAGCAGCTTGCGGGGGGCCGCGACAGATACGCAGTATTTT. This gives the protein CASSLRGAATDTQYF.

The chain uses TRBV7-2 and TRBJ2-3, with D maybe TRBD2 (5 bases). The CDR3 totals 13 residues. CDR1 and CDR2 (germline): SGHTA, FQGNSA. The V gene lost 2 bases and the J gene lost 6 bases, with 9 bases spanning the gap. CDR3 region: CASSLTSGDTQYF. For the CDR3, the DNA is TGTGCCAGCAGCTTAACATCGGGGGATACGCAGTATTTT.

The chain has TRBV18 and TRBJ1-4; TRBD1 is a possible D gene (6 bases). The CDR3 spans 14 residues. CDR1 is KGHSH, CDR2 LQKENI, per germline. V dropped 1 base and J dropped 8 bases, with 11 bases sitting between them. The chain's CDR3 is CASSPLQGHEKLFF. Written as DNA, the CDR3 is TGTGCCAGCTCACCACTACAGGGTCACGAAAAACTGTTTTTT.

This clone appeared a few times. V is TRBV29-1 and J is TRBJ2-3, with 7 bases aligning to TRBD2. J was trimmed by 1 base and V by 6 bases; bases with no gene match: 7. This CDR3 region has 14 residues. Looked up from germline, CDR1 is SQVTM and CDR2 is ANQGSEA. The CDR3 nucleotides are TGCAGCGTCCTTGTCCTAGCGGGCACAGATACGCAGTATTTT. Its protein product is CSVLVLAGTDTQYF.

Concerning this clone itself: A read error likely explains this, since a far larger clone differs by one base. No conserved phenylalanine or tryptophan is present at the end of the CDR3, so a read error is the likely explanation. The rearrangement joins TRBV7-9 to TRBJ2-4; D is possibly TRBD1 (6 bases). Trimming left V 4 bases short and J 0 bases short, with 10 bases between. The germline gives CDR1 SEHNR, CDR2 FQNEAQ (reference sequence). This CDR3 comprises 15 residues. The CDR3 is CASSSLGGAKNIQYL. In DNA form, the CDR3 reads TGTGCCAGCAGCTCCCTAGGGGGAGCCAAAAACATTCAGTACCTC.

The V gene is TRBV19, the J gene TRBJ2-7, with TRBD1 identical over 7 bases. The V gene's germline CDR1 is LNHDA and CDR2 SQIVND (reference sequence). Trimming cost V 6 bases and J 0 bases; bases outside gene matches: 5. This CDR3 has 14 residues. CDR3 bases: TGTGCCAGTAGAAACCGGGACAGCTCCTACGAGCAGTACTTC. This gives the protein CASRNRDSSYEQYF. Supplemented by reference TRBV19 and TRBJ2-7, the full variable domain reads DGGITQSPKYLFRKEGQNVTLSCEQNLNHDAMYWYRQDPGQGLRLIYYSQIVNDFQKGDIAEGYSVSREKKESFPLTVTSAQKNPTAFYLCASRNRDSSYEQYFGPGTRLTVT.

This chain uses TRBV7-6 with TRBJ2-5; D may be TRBD2 (5 bases). CDR1 is SGHVS and CDR2 is FNYEAQ in the germline V gene. The CDR3 has 15 residues. V lost 5 bases, J lost 4 bases, and 17 bases lay in between. CDR3 amino acids: CASSPLTGEGETQYF. CDR3 coding DNA: TGTGCCAGCAGCCCGCTAACCGGGGAAGGAGAGACCCAGTACTTC.